The clone carrying this TCR beta chain was counted at least ten times. Its antigen is not identified. The data derive from a study of T cell repertoires in cytomegalovirus infection. Study-level background: The public TCR beta signatures pointed to both CMV infection and matching HLA type.

This CDR3 has 13 amino acids. The germline CDR1 and CDR2 sequences are SGHTA and FQGTGA. With V trimmed by 2 bases and J by 12 bases, 7 bases remained unmatched. Each CDR3 protein is one row after TCRdb ran MiXCR on the reads. The profile shows about 110,000 distinct CDR3 sequences, around 9.1% of them singletons. The study, taken as a whole, reports: Pooled public TCR beta family frequency picked out CMV carriers with the relevant HLA. Predominance within the ex vivo response was attributable to HLA-C-restricted CMV-specific TCR beta clonotypes.

Sequencing was performed on PBMCs, sequenced either directly or after in vitro stimulation (not recorded which). The clonotype was recovered from a human donor in good health (CMV status not recorded). Some clones in this sample may be carry-over from other donors' samples. V gene TRBV7-3 combines with J gene TRBJ2-1; 7 nucleotides align to TRBD2. CDR3 sequence reads: CASSLGGGDRQFF. The DNA for the CDR3 is TGTGCCAGCAGCTTAGGGGGGGGGGATCGGCAGTTCTTC.